The TCR beta chain under discussion was sequenced for a study of T cell clones after liver transplantation (dated by TCRdb to between 2019 and 2020). About the investigation overall: Samples were obtained from ITN030ST, a randomized trial in which withdrawal of immunosuppression was attempted within 2 years of liver transplantation. Donor-reactive T cell clones were identified using TCRbeta sequencing after a pre-transplant mixed lymphocyte reaction and were then followed in post-transplant blood. Third party-reactive TCRbeta sequences from pre-transplant MLRs were also identified as an antigen-independent comparator for donor-reactive sequences. Of the eight recipients, a few were HCV-positive, while the remaining recipients had been transplanted for non-autoimmune, non-viral indications. No induction therapy was given to the subjects, and standard immunosuppression was administered until randomization at 12-24 months post-transplant. Tolerance meant complete immunosuppression withdrawal for at least one year without liver enzymes rising beyond twice the upper limit of normal. Blood samples were taken pre-transplant, pre-randomization before withdrawal, and post-randomization after full withdrawal or failed withdrawal. The studied cohort comprised 8 liver transplant recipients, 3 classified as tolerant and 5 as non-tolerant. What the authors observed across the whole study: When repertoire turnover was accounted for, significantly reduced detection of donor-reactive sequences was found in 7 of 8 subjects for CD4 and in 8 of 8 subjects for CD8. A greater decline was seen for donor-reactive sequences than for third party-reactive sequences, suggesting partial antigen-specific deletion unrelated to withdrawal success. Without allograft tissue specimens, donor-reactive T cells may have migrated into the graft rather than being deleted. Circulating donor-reactive CD4 TCRbeta sequences fell significantly post-transplant in most of the 8 subjects, irrespective of tolerance or HCV status. In two subjects, low numbers of available donor cells limited the measurable donor-reactive repertoire. The conclusions were considered preliminary, being limited by small, heterogeneous patient numbers and non-standardized post-transplant time points.

Unstimulated PBMCs, after thawing, were stained for CD3, CD4 and CD8 and then FACS-sorted into CD3+CD4+ and CD3+CD8+ populations. All 8 studied subjects were randomized to withdrawal of immunosuppression. Genomic DNA was isolated with the Qiagen DNeasy Blood and Tissue Kit. From cysteine to phenylalanine, the CDR3 is 12 amino acids long. Here the CDR3 DNA is all that survives: 36 bases in frame from base 1. V is reduced by 3 bases and J by 6 bases, leaving a spacing of 12 bases between them. Based on the germline V gene, the CDR1 and CDR2 sequences are SQVTM and ANQGSEA. Using immunoSEQ, frozen genomic DNA was subjected to high-throughput TCRbeta CDR3 sequencing, a process that included PCR amplification, mapping, bias correction and internal controls. Per the source publication's procedure: Productive rearrangements were retained, and unique TCRbeta sequences were defined by the CDR3 nucleotide sequence together with the V and J gene. A sequence counted as donor-reactive only if the sequence showed at least 5-fold expansion in CFSE-low cells compared with unstimulated pre-transplant cells and had a frequency of at least 0.01%. Per-subject minimum frequency thresholds, based on the lowest-template unstimulated sample, ensured at least 90% detection power. Jensen-Shannon divergence between the top 1000 TCRbeta sequences after and before transplant was used to measure repertoire turnover. Changes in detection of donor-reactive sequences were assessed with two-sided Fisher's exact tests. This immuneACCESS table, as held by TCRdb, lists in-frame sequences with V and J called but not all clones. Of the missing ones, under half trace to an unresolved V gene in checked studies; the others have no known cause. The V and J calls and clone size were taken over from that table, and D and trimming were inferred from the DNA. Within this sample are tens of thousands of clones, with around 70% of them counted one time only. The ten largest account for around 9.1% of the sample.

This clone was detected a few times. The specificity of this receptor is unknown. Base-call qualities are not available, and no considerably larger clone is one nucleotide away. The chain is encoded by TRBV29-1 joined to TRBJ2-7; the D segment is perhaps TRBD1 or TRBD2, each sharing 6 matched bases. The source of this sequence is a human patient who received a liver transplant. After a transplant, some T cells may be the graft donor's own cells. The material was CD4+ T cells from blood, obtained at the 22-month timepoint. The CDR3 protein sequence reads: CSVDSGGGEQYF. The nucleotide sequence is given as TGCAGCGTTGATAGTGGAGGGGGCGAGCAGTACTTC.